The present T cell receptor (beta chain) was sequenced within a study of regulatory T cells in long-lasting Graves disease. For TCR beta, libraries came from iRepertoire HTBI primers and Arm-PCR of CDR3 regions. MiXCR, run by TCRdb on the multiplex PCR reads, gives a single entry per CDR3 protein. The sample includes hundreds of thousands of distinct CDR3 sequences, about a sixth of them seen just once. Time point denoted: newly diagnosed GD, antithyroid drugs for less than 3 months. Isolated PBMC RNA provided the starting material for the TCR library. A blood draw put about 8.2 milliliters of peripheral blood into EDTA tubes. Only a few counts were recorded for this clonotype. These data also formed part of another study, on T cells in Graves' hyperthyroidism and ophthalmopathy. Per that study: An absence of ophthalmopathy progression within 18 months meant stable Graves' hyperthyroidism.

The sequences come from peripheral blood mononuclear cells (PBMCs), collected at new diagnosis, from a patient treated with antithyroid drugs. The origin of this receptor is a woman aged 25-40 years with Graves disease.

CDR3 region: CASSSNPRALDYGYTF. CDR3 DNA: TGTGCCAGCAGCTCCAATCCCAGGGCTTTGGACTATGGCTACACCTTC. The chain carries TRBV7-6 and TRBJ1-2, with D maybe TRBD1 (5 bases). The CDR3 extends over 16 amino acids. Trimming stripped 4 bases from V and 3 bases from J, with 18 bases between. Germline V gene lookup returns CDR1 SGHVS and CDR2 FNYEAQ. The full variable domain, rest sourced from reference TRBV7-6 and TRBJ1-2, is GAGVSQSPRYKVTKRGQDVALRCDPISGHVSLYWYRQALGQGPEFLTYFNYEAQQDKSGLPNDRFSAERPEGSISTLTIQRTEQRDSAMYRCASSSNPRALDYGYTFGSGTRLTVV.